A selection of T cell receptor beta chains follows, all from one sample in a study of blood T cell repertoires in COVID-19. Only in-frame clones appear in the TCRdb table, and some are missing; sequencing was by immunoSEQ multiplex PCR. Of roughly 290,000 clones listed, approximately 85% were seen once; the top ten hold approximately 4.2%. The source material was PBMCs or T cells enriched from blood (not recorded which). The source is a woman aged 30 to 39 who had recovered from COVID-19. Both conserved end residues are part of each CDR3. A D gene is named only where the DNA matches it firmly.

>TRBJ1-1|TRBD1|TRBV19
CASHRGRGDTEAFF
>TRBJ2-1|TRBD2|TRBV7-3
CASSLKREVIHEQFF
>TRBJ2-7|TRBD2|TRBV10-2
CASTPSGGSYEQYF
>TRBJ1-2|-|TRBV12-3/TRBV12-4
CASSQTGHNGYTF
>TRBJ1-3|-|TRBV6-5
CASRGGAGFNTIYF
>TRBJ2-1|TRBD1|TRBV30
CAWIRDRGQVGYNEQFF
>TRBJ2-7|TRBD2|TRBV11-2
CASSPRTSGSTYEQYF
>TRBJ2-1|TRBD1|TRBV7-3
CASSSSGTGGGDEQFF
>TRBJ2-1|TRBD2|TRBV5-1
CASSLAGGTSVNEQFF
>TRBJ1-1|-|TRBV28
CASSLRFPPNTEAFF
>TRBJ2-1|TRBD1|TRBV7-9
CASRGQGEDLFF
>TRBJ1-1|TRBD1|TRBV14
CASSPGTGPEAFF
>TRBJ2-7|TRBD2|TRBV5-4
CASSTGLAGDGEQYF
>TRBJ2-3|TRBD1|TRBV7-9
CASTGDTDTQYF
>TRBJ2-5|-|TRBV3-1/TRBV3-2
CASSPYAGAVETQYF
>TRBJ2-1|TRBD1|TRBV3-1/TRBV3-2
CASSRTGTNEQFF
>TRBJ1-1|-|TRBV29-1
CSGSQGRTEAFF
>TRBJ1-2|TRBD1|TRBV28
CASISRGPNYGYTF
>TRBJ1-2|TRBD1|TRBV28
CASSLGDSNYGYTF
>TRBJ2-1|-|TRBV27
CASSLTGAGNEQFF
>TRBJ2-3|TRBD2|TRBV18
CASSPKTSGSGRHTQYF
>TRBJ1-2|TRBD1|TRBV6-5
CASSADRSGYTF
>TRBJ1-1|-|TRBV28
CASSFFEGANTEAFF
>TRBJ2-1|-|TRBV5-4
CASRPGGYNEQFF
>TRBJ2-6|TRBD1|TRBV30
CAWGQGGANVLTF
>TRBJ2-1|-|TRBV19
CASSRSFNNEQFF
>TRBJ2-2|TRBD2|TRBV7-6
CATVSGKNTGELFF
>TRBJ1-5|-|TRBV18
CASSPGQNQPQHF
>TRBJ2-3|-|TRBV18
CASSPPGTGATDTQYF
>TRBJ1-6|TRBD1|TRBV19
CASSTPDRSYSPLHF
>TRBJ2-7|-|TRBV10-1
CASSTQGYEQYF
>TRBJ1-1|-|TRBV11-2
CASSPQLVNTEAFF
>TRBJ1-4|TRBD1|TRBV7-9
CASSPGQGDEKLFF
>TRBJ2-5|-|TRBV11-3
CASSLGWGDERETQYF
>TRBJ1-2|-|TRBV28
CASSSSTGTLFYGYTF
>TRBJ2-7|TRBD2|TRBV30
CAWALAREGLAGGPGYEQYF
>TRBJ2-3|TRBD2|TRBV7-9
CASSLWLAGEVGDTQYF
>TRBJ2-5|-|TRBV29-1
CSVEDGRGETQYF
>TRBJ2-7|TRBD1|TRBV6-5
CATSAGDRDYYEQYF
>TRBJ2-1|-|TRBV29-1
CSVVGSLGGNEQFF
>TRBJ1-3|-|TRBV28
CASSLAGAENTIYF
>TRBJ2-1|-|TRBV5-4
CASSFEGSGYNEQFF
>TRBJ1-1|TRBD1|TRBV7-3
CASSSGQLYTEAFF
>TRBJ2-3|-|TRBV9
CASSAPYGRGSTDTQYF
>TRBJ2-7|-|TRBV11-2
CASRTRKGSARFYEQYF
>TRBJ1-5|-|TRBV28
CASRDTSNQPQHF
>TRBJ1-3|-|TRBV18
CASSPQRAGNTIYF
>TRBJ1-3|-|TRBV29-1
CSVEDDRSGNTIYF
>TRBJ1-4|TRBD1|TRBV7-8
CASSQTLQDRENEKLFF
>TRBJ1-6|-|TRBV14
CASSQDRGNSPLHF
>TRBJ2-1|TRBD2|TRBV5-6
CASSLRASGSSYNEQFF
>TRBJ1-3|-|TRBV28
CASSLESPVFTGNTIYF
>TRBJ1-1|-|TRBV11-2
CASSSGPEAFF
>TRBJ2-1|-|TRBV29-1
CRWELAGLRPSYNEQFF
>TRBJ2-6|TRBD2|TRBV24-1
CATSDPGGAGANVLTF
>TRBJ2-2|-|TRBV7-3
CASSLMGGTNTGELFF
>TRBJ1-1|TRBD1|TRBV5-4
CASSLGDRNTEAFF
>TRBJ1-1|-|TRBV28
CASSYLDRWGVNTEAFF
>TRBJ1-6|TRBD1|TRBV30
CAWSPGGYSPLHF